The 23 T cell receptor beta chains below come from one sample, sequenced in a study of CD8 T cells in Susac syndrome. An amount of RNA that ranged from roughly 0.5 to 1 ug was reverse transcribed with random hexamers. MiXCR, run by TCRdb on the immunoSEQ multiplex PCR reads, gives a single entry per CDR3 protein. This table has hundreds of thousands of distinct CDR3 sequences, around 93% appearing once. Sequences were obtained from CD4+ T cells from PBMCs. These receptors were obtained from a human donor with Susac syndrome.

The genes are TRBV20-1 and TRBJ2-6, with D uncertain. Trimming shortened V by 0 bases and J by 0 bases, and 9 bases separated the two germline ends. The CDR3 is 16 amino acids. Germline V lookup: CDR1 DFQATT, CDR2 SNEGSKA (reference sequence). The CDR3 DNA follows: TGCAGTGCTAGAGATCTCGTAGGCTCTGGGGCCAACGTCCTGACTTTC. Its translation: CSARDLVGSGANVLTF.

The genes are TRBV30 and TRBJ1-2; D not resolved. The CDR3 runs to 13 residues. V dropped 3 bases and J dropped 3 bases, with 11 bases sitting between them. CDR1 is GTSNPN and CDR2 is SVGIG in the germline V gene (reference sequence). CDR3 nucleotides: TGTGCCTGGAGATTAGGACTGGACTATGGCTACACCTTC. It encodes CAWRLGLDYGYTF.

The CDR3 loop reads CASSPHSYEQYF. The CDR3 region has the DNA TGTGCCAGCAGTCCCCACAGTTACGAGCAGTACTTC. V usage is TRBV6-1 and J usage is TRBJ2-7; the D is unclear. This CDR3 contains 12 residues. The germline V gene encodes CDR1 MNHNS and CDR2 SASEGT. Trimming pared 5 bases from V and 4 bases from J, leaving 9 bases between.

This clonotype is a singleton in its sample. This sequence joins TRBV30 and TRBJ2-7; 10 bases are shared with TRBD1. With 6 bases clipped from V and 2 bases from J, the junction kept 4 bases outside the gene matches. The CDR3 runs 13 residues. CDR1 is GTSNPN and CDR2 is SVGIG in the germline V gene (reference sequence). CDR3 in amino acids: CACLGTGAYEQYF. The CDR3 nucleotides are TGTGCCTGTCTTGGGACAGGGGCCTACGAGCAGTACTTC.

Here the CDR3 DNA reads TGTGCCTGGAGCGCGGACAGGGGAACCCCCCAGCATTTT. This codes for CAWSADRGTPQHF. The rearrangement joins TRBV30 to TRBJ1-5; TRBD1 matches at 9 bases. Per germline, CDR1 GTSNPN and CDR2 SVGIG (reference sequence). J was trimmed by 10 bases and V by 3 bases; bases with no gene match: 7. There are 13 residues in the CDR3. Looking up the rest from reference TRBV30 and TRBJ1-5 gives the full variable domain: SQTIHQWPATLVQPVGSPLSLECTVEGTSNPNLYWYRQAAGRGLQLLFYSVGIGQISSEVPQNLSASRPQDRQFILSSKKLLLSDSGFYLCAWSADRGTPQHFGDGTRLSIL.

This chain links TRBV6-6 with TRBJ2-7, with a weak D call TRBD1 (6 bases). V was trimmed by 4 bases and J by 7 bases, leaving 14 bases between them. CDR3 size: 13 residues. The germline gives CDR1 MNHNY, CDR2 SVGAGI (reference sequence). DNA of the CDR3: TGTGCCAGCAGTTCATTCCAGGGGAGTGAGCAGTACTTC. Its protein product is CASSSFQGSEQYF.

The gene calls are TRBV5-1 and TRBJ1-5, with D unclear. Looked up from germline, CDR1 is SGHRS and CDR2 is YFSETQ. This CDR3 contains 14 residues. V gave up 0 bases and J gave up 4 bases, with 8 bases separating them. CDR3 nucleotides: TGCGCCAGCAGCTTGGGAACACCGAATCAGCCCCAGCATTTT. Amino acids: CASSLGTPNQPQHF.

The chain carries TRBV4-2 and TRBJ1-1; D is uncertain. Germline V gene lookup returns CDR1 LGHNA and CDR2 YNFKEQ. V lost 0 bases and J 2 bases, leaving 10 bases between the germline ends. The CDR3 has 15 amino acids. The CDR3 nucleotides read TGTGCCAGCAGCCAAGATGTGCAGGTTAACACTGAAGCTTTCTTT. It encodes CASSQDVQVNTEAFF.

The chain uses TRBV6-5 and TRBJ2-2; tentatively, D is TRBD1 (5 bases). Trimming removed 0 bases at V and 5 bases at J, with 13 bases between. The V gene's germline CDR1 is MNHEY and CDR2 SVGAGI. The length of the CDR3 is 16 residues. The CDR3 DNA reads TGTGCCAGCAGTTACTCGATGGGGCAGGATACCGGGGAGCTGTTTTTT. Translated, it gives CASSYSMGQDTGELFF.

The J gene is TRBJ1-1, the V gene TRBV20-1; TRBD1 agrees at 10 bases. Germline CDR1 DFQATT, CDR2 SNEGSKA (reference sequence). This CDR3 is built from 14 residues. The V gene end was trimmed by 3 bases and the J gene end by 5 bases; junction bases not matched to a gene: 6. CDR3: CSASRPGQGTEAFF. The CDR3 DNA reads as TGCAGTGCTAGCAGACCGGGACAGGGGACTGAAGCTTTCTTT.

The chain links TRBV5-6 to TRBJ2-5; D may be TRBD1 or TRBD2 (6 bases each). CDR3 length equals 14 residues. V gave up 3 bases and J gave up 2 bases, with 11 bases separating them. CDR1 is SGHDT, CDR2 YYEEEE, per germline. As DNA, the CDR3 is TGTGCCAGCAGCTGGGGGGCGGCGCAAGAGACCCAGTACTTC. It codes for CASSWGAAQETQYF.

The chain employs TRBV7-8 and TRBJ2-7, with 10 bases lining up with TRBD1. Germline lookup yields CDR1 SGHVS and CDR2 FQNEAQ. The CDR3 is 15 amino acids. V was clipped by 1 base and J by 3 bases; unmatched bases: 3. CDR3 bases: TGTGCCAGCAGCTTAGGAAGGACAGGGGGCTACGAGCAGTACTTC. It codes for CASSLGRTGGYEQYF.

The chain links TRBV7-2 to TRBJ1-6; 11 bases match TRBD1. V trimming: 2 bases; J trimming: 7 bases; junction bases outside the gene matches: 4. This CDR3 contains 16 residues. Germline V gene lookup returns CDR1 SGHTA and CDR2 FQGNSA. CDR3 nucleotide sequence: TGTGCCAGCAGCTTACGGACAGGGGGCTGGAATTCACCCCTCCACTTT. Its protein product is CASSLRTGGWNSPLHF. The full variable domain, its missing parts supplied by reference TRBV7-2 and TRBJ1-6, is GAGVSQSPSNKVTEKGKDVELRCDPISGHTALYWYRQSLGQGLEFLIYFQGNSAPDKSGLPSDRFSAERTGGSVSTLTIQRTQQEDSAVYLCASSLRTGGWNSPLHFGNGTRLTVT.

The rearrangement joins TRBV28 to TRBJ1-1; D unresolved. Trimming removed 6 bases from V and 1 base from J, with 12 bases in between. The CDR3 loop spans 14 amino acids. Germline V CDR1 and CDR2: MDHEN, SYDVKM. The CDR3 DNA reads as TGTGCCAGCAGGCGAAGACACGGGAACACTGAAGCTTTCTTT. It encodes CASRRRHGNTEAFF.

CDR3 coding DNA: TGTGCCAGCAGTTACACGAAAGGGATTGCGCAGAGCACAGATACGCAGTATTTT. This gives the protein CASSYTKGIAQSTDTQYF. The J gene is TRBJ2-3, the V gene TRBV6-2 or TRBV6-3; D gene uncertain. This CDR3 is 18 amino acids long. Trimming removed 2 bases at V and 0 bases at J, with 18 bases between. Germline values: CDR1 MNHEY, CDR2 SVGEGT.

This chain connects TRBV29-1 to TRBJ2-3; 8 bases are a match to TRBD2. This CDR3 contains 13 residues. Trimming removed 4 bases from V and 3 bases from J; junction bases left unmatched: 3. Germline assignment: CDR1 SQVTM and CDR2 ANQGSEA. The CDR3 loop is CSVGGTRTDTQYF. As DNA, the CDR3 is TGCAGCGTTGGGGGGACTAGAACAGATACGCAGTATTTT.

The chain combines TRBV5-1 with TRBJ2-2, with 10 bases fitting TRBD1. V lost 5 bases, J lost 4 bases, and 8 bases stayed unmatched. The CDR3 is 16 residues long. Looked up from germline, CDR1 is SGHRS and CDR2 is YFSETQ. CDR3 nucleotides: TGCGCCAGCAGGTCCGGGACAGGGGATGGCACCGGGGAGCTGTTTTTT. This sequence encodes CASRSGTGDGTGELFF.

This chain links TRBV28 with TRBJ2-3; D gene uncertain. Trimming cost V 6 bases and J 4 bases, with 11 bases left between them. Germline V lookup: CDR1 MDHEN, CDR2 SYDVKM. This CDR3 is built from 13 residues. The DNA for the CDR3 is TGTGCCAGCAGCCTCAGCCTCCCAGATACGCAGTATTTT. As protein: CASSLSLPDTQYF.

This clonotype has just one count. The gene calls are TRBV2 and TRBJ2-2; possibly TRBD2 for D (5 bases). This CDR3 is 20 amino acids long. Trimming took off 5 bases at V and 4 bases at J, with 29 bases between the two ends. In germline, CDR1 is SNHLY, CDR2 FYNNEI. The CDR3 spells CASSPDPKPTSPPGTGELFF. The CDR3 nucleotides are TGTGCCAGCAGTCCCGACCCCAAGCCCACTAGTCCCCCTGGCACCGGGGAGCTGTTTTTT.

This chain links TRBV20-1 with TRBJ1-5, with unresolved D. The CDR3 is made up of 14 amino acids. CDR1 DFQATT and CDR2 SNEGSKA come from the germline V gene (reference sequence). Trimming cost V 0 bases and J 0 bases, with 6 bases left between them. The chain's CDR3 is CSAREADSNQPQHF. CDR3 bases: TGCAGTGCTAGAGAGGCAGATAGCAATCAGCCCCAGCATTTT.

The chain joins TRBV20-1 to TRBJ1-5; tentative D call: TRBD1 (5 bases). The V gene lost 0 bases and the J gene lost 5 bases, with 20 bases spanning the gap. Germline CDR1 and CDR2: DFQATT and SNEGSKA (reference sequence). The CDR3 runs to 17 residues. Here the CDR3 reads CSARDRLVWGGHQPQHF. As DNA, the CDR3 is TGCAGTGCTAGAGATCGCCTGGTTTGGGGGGGACATCAGCCCCAGCATTTT.

CDR3 amino acids: CASVKSGLFDSASNTEAFF. The CDR3 DNA reads as TGTGCCAGCGTTAAATCGGGACTATTTGACAGCGCATCTAACACTGAAGCTTTCTTT. This chain connects TRBV5-4 to TRBJ1-1; tentative D call: TRBD1 (5 bases). CDR1 is SGHNT, CDR2 YYREEE, per germline (reference sequence). This CDR3 has 19 residues. Trimming removed 7 bases from V and 2 bases from J, with 30 bases in between.

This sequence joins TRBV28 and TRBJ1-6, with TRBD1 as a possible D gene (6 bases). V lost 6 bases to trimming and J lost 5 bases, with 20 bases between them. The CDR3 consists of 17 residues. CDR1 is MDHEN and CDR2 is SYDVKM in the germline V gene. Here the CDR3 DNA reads TGTGCCAGCAGACTAGGTGTTTTCGGGACAAATAATTCACCCCTCCACTTT. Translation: CASRLGVFGTNNSPLHF.